The clone carrying this T cell receptor beta chain has more than one count but fewer than ten. Its antigen is unidentified. Then a second PCR, running about 7 to 11 cycles, was carried out with a sample-barcoded 5' primer and a J-beta primer mix. Each cDNA molecule was tagged by a template-switch adaptor that had 12 random nucleotides. TCRdb re-called the 5' RACE reads through MiXCR, storing one row per CDR3 protein. The top ten hold about 11% of the sample, which has around 1.5 million distinct CDR3 sequences, about 35% seen once. This specimen belongs to a study of blood T cells in healthy people across ages. In germline, CDR1 is SGHRS, CDR2 YFSETQ. The CDR3 covers 18 residues. J lost 3 bases, V lost 5 bases, and 13 bases had no gene match. Study outcomes and limitations: Per million T cells, TCR beta diversity dropped about linearly as age rose.

The chain employs TRBV5-1 and TRBJ2-3; 12 bases are shared with TRBD2. Sequencing was carried out using blood. The sequence was obtained from a woman aged 25-40 years in good health. The chain's CDR3 is CASRGLAGGPDRTDTQYF. The CDR3 nucleotides are TGCGCCAGCAGAGGGCTAGCGGGGGGGCCGGATAGAACAGATACGCAGTATTTT.